This entry features one T cell receptor (beta chain) sequence. What it recognizes is unknown. The data were taken from a study of shared clonotypes between healthy human individuals. Background on the study: CD4 naive and memory got three plates each, CD8 naive two, CD8 memory one. General observations from the study: Among donors, clonotype sharing was expected to be affected by sequencing depth. Researchers found naive subsets generally carried larger estimated richness than memory subsets.

V shed 0 bases and J 6 bases; nucleotides not matched to a gene: 2. CDR1 ENHRY and CDR2 SYGVKD come from the germline V gene. CDR3 length: 14 residues. Authors' methods: For the immunoSEQ data, sequences were junction-only without quality scores, so filtering differed. The protocol was immunoSEQ multiplex PCR, while the TCRdb copy is restricted to in-frame clones and leaves out a portion. V and J calls and clone size are as listed in that table; D and trimming were resolved from the DNA. The data contain more than 2 million clones, 90% to 97% of them singletons. The TCR was taken from a man aged 18 to 29 in good health. Input material: naive CD4+ T cells sorted from blood. The subset here: CD45RA+ positively selected. The chain is built from TRBV10-3 and TRBJ2-3; 8 bases are shared with TRBD2. The CDR3 spells CAISESTGGDTQYF. The CDR3 bases are TGTGCCATCAGTGAGTCGACGGGGGGGGATACGCAGTATTTT.